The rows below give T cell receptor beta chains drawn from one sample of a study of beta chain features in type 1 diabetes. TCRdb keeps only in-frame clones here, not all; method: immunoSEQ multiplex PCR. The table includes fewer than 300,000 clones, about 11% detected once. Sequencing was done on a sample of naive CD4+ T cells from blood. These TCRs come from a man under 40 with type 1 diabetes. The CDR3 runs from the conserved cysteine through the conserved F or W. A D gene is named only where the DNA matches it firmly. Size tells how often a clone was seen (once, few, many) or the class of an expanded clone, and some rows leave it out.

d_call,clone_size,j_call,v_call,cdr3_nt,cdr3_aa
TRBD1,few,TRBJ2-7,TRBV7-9,TGTGCCAGCAGCTCAACCGGGACAGGGGCCTACGAGCAGTACTTC,CASSSTGTGAYEQYF
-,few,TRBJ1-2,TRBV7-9,TGTGCCAGCAGCTTAGTGGTAGAGAGCTATGGCTACACCTTC,CASSLVVESYGYTF
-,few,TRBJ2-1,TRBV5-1,TGCGCCAGCAGCTCTACAGGGGGGGGCTTTCTCCATGAGCAGTTCTTC,CASSSTGGGFLHEQFF
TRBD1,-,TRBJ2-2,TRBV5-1,TGCGCCAGCAGCTATGGACAGGGGGGTCTGTTTTTT,CASSYGQGGLFF
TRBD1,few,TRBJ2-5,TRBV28,TGTGCCAGCAGTGGACTACAGGGGGCATGGGAGACCCAGTACTTC,CASSGLQGAWETQYF
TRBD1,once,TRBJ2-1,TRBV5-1,TGCGCCAGCAGCTTGGTGGACAGGGTTTTGAATGAGCAGTTCTTC,CASSLVDRVLNEQFF
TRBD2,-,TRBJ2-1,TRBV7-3,TGTGCCAGCAGTCCCATGGGCGGGCTAGCGGGGAAGAATGAGCAGTTCTTC,CASSPMGGLAGKNEQFF
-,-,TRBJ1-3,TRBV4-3,TGCGCCAGCAGCCTAGTATCTGGAAACACCATATATTTT,CASSLVSGNTIYF
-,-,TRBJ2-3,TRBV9,TGTGCCAGCAGCGTTCGACTAGGCACAGATACGCAGTATTTT,CASSVRLGTDTQYF
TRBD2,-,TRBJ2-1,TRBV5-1,TGCGCCAGCAGCCCTGGGACTAGCGGGGGGGCTAGGTATGAGCAGTTCTTC,CASSPGTSGGARYEQFF
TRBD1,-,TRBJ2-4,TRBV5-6,TGTGCCAGCAGCTTAAGACAGGGTGTAGACATTCAGTACTTC,CASSLRQGVDIQYF
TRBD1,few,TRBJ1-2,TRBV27,TGTGCCAGCAGCAGGGACAGGGGCGGCTATGGCTACACCTTC,CASSRDRGGYGYTF
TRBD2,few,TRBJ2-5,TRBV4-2,TGTGCCAGCAGCCAAGGGCTAGCGGGGGGGTACCAAGAGACCCAGTACTTC,CASSQGLAGGYQETQYF
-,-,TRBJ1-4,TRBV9,TGTGCCAGCAGCGTAGCTCCAGGGATGAATGAAAAACTGTTTTTT,CASSVAPGMNEKLFF
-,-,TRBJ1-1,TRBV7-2,TGTGCCAGCAGCCCCCAACAGGGTACTGAAGCTTTCTTT,CASSPQQGTEAFF
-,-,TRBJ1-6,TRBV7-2,TGTGCCAGCAGCTTAAGAACAGACCCCGTAGAGTCACCCCTCCACTTT,CASSLRTDPVESPLHF
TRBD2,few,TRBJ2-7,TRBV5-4,TGTGCCAGCAGCCCGAGCGGGGGGTCGGCGCTTCGCGAGCAGTACTTC,CASSPSGGSALREQYF
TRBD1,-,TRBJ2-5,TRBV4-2,TGTGCCAGCAGCCAAGACAGGGGGAACACAGAGACCCAGTACTTC,CASSQDRGNTETQYF
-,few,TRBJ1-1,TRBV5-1,TGCGCCAGCAGCCCGTGGGGGGGGCAGCTGAACACTGAAGCTTTCTTT,CASSPWGGQLNTEAFF
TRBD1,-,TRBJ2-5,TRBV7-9,TGTGCCAGCAGCTATCGACAGGGATGGGAGACCCAGTACTTC,CASSYRQGWETQYF
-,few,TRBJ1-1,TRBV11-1,TGTGCCAGCAGCTTAGAGGAGGGCACTGAAGCTTTCTTT,CASSLEEGTEAFF
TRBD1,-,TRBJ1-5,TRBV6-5,TGTGCCAGCGGACAGGGATTAAGTCAGCCCCAGCATTTT,CASGQGLSQPQHF
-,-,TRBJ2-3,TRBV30,TGTGCCTGGAGTGTTGGGGAGGGGGACTCTCTAAGAGATACGCAGTATTTT,CAWSVGEGDSLRDTQYF
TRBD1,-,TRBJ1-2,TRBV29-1,TGCAGCGTGCAAGGGACAGGGTATGGCTACACCTTC,CSVQGTGYGYTF
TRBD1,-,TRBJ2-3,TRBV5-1,TGCGCCAGCAGCGGCGGGACAGGGGTCACAGATACGCAGTATTTT,CASSGGTGVTDTQYF
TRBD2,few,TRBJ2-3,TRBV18,TGTGCCAGCTCACCCACGACTAGCGGGGACCCAGATACGCAGTATTTT,CASSPTTSGDPDTQYF
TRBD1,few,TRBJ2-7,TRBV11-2,TGTGCCAGCAGCACCCAGACAGGGTTGGCCTACGAGCAGTACTTC,CASSTQTGLAYEQYF
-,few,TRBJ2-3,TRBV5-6,TGTGCCAGCAGCTTGGTGGCTAGCACAGATACGCAGTATTTT,CASSLVASTDTQYF